This T cell receptor (beta chain) comes out of a study of blood T cell repertoires in COVID-19. Source study methods: Amplifying reference gene primers gave estimates of nucleated cell counts. TCRdb's table, derived via immunoSEQ multiplex PCR, lists solely in-frame clones and lacks some. V and J calls and clone size come straight from that table; D and trimming were deduced from the DNA. The sample holds tens of thousands of clones; roughly 81% are singletons and the top ten take under 5.5%. Trimming stripped 6 bases from V and 2 bases from J, with 10 bases between. The CDR3 runs to 13 residues. Germline loops: CDR1 LGHDT, CDR2 YNNKEL (reference sequence).

Sequenced sample: peripheral blood. The source of this sequence is a man older than 75 with COVID-19, enrolled during active disease. This chain connects TRBV3-1 (or the pseudogene TRBV3-2) to TRBJ1-1; D call uncertain. CDR3 region: CASSQIVNTEAFF. The CDR3 DNA is TGTGCCAGCAGTCAAATTGTAAACACTGAAGCTTTCTTT.